Shown below are 10 T cell receptor beta chains from a single sample sequenced in a study of blood T cell repertoires in COVID-19. The repertoire was sequenced with immunoSEQ multiplex PCR; TCRdb's copy has only in-frame clones and lacks some. This sample has approximately 30,000 clones, with approximately 91% found just once. Sequencing input: peripheral blood. The receptor set was obtained from a woman older than 75 with active or convalescent COVID-19.

The V gene is TRBV9, the J gene TRBJ1-1, with 7 bases that match TRBD1. The CDR3 spans 16 residues. Germline assignment: CDR1 SGDLS and CDR2 YYNGEE. V shed 4 bases, J shed 4 bases, and the junction held 13 bases outside the gene matches. The CDR3 loop reads CASSPSGTASITEAFF. The DNA of the CDR3 is TGTGCCAGCAGCCCTTCCGGGACAGCGAGTATCACTGAAGCTTTCTTT.

This clone was picked up one time. The J gene is TRBJ1-5, the V gene TRBV5-1; possible D gene TRBD1, 5 bases. The germline CDR1 and CDR2 sequences are SGHRS and YFSETQ. The CDR3 is made up of 15 amino acids. Trimming took off 4 bases at V and 3 bases at J, with 14 bases between the two ends. This CDR3 is CASSPEGVLNQPQHF. CDR3 nucleotides: TGCGCCAGCAGCCCGGAAGGGGTTCTCAATCAGCCCCAGCATTTT.

The rearrangement joins TRBV7-8 to TRBJ2-7; D is unclear. Germline CDR1 SGHVS, CDR2 FQNEAQ. V was shortened by 3 bases and J by 0 bases, with 9 bases between the two germline ends. The CDR3 has 14 residues. In nucleotides, the CDR3 is TGTGCCAGCAGCTTCAGACTTGGCTCCTACGAGCAGTACTTC. Amino acids: CASSFRLGSYEQYF.

The chain couples TRBV2 to TRBJ2-7; 7 nucleotides match TRBD1. This CDR3 has 13 amino acids. Per the germline V gene, CDR1 is SNHLY and CDR2 is FYNNEI. Trimming removed 4 bases from V and 4 bases from J; junction bases left unmatched: 4. CDR3 sequence (DNA): TGTGCCAGCAGTGGTAGGGGGCTATACGAGCAGTACTTC. Translating gives CASSGRGLYEQYF.

This clone has just one count. This chain connects TRBV5-1 to TRBJ1-1; 7 bases are a match to TRBD1. The CDR3 has 15 amino acids. Germline CDR1 is SGHRS and CDR2 is YFSETQ. J was trimmed by 3 bases and V by 4 bases; bases with no gene match: 9. The CDR3 DNA reads as TGCGCCAGCAGCCAACGACAGGGTTTGGACACTGAAGCTTTCTTT. Translating gives CASSQRQGLDTEAFF. Variable domain in full (rest from reference TRBV5-1 and TRBJ1-1): KAGVTQTPRYLIKTRGQQVTLSCSPISGHRSVSWYQQTPGQGLQFLFEYFSETQRNKGNFPGRFSGRQFSNSRSEMNVSTLELGDSALYLCASSQRQGLDTEAFFGQGTRLTVV.

This CDR3 is CASSLPLTGGSNEQFF. CDR3 coding DNA: TGCGCCAGCAGCTTGCCATTAACGGGGGGAAGCAATGAGCAGTTCTTC. The chain carries TRBV5-1 and TRBJ2-1, with 7 bases identical to TRBD2. Germline V gives CDR1 SGHRS, CDR2 YFSETQ. The CDR3 extends over 16 amino acids. V was clipped by 1 base and J by 6 bases; unmatched bases: 10.

The chain uses TRBV10-3 and TRBJ1-4, with 7 bases fitting TRBD1. There are 15 residues in the CDR3. J lost 3 bases, V lost 6 bases, and 7 bases had no gene match. The germline V gene has CDR1 ENHRY and CDR2 SYGVKD. DNA for the CDR3: TGTGCCATCAGCGACAGGGACGCGGCTAATGAAAAACTGTTTTTT. It encodes CAISDRDAANEKLFF.

This chain joins TRBV24-1 and TRBJ1-5, with 8 positions matching TRBD1. J gave up 1 base and V 4 bases, and 11 bases lay outside the gene matches. CDR3 length: 18 residues. In germline, CDR1 is KGHDR, CDR2 SFDVKD. CDR3 nucleotides: TGTGCCACCAGTGACCCGGACAGGGTAGGCTTGAGCAATCAGCCCCAGCATTTT. It translates to CATSDPDRVGLSNQPQHF.

This chain links TRBV5-6 with TRBJ2-7; 8 positions match TRBD1. CDR1 is SGHDT, CDR2 YYEEEE, per germline. CDR3 size: 15 residues. Germline trimming cut 2 bases from V and 6 bases from J; bases unmatched to any gene: 10. The CDR3 loop reads CASSFPGQEDFEQYF. CDR3 nucleotide sequence: TGTGCCAGCAGCTTTCCGGGACAGGAAGATTTCGAGCAGTACTTC. Together with reference TRBV5-6 and TRBJ2-7, the CDR3 gives the full variable domain: DAGVTQSPTHLIKTRGQQVTLRCSPKSGHDTVSWYQQALGQGPQFIFQYYEEEERQRGNFPDRFSGHQFPNYSSELNVNALLLGDSALYLCASSFPGQEDFEQYFGPGTRLTVT.

This clone showed up just a few times. The chain joins TRBV20-1 to TRBJ2-1, with D perhaps matching TRBD2 (5 bases). Trimming cost V 3 bases and J 7 bases, with 19 bases left between them. Germline values: CDR1 DFQATT, CDR2 SNEGSKA (reference sequence). This CDR3 is 15 amino acids long. CDR3 DNA sequence: TGCAGTGCTAGTTCTAGCAAAACACCGGGAAATGAGCAGTTCTTC. This sequence encodes CSASSSKTPGNEQFF.